This T cell receptor (beta chain) derives from a study of T cells after yellow fever vaccination. TCR cDNA was made by 5'RACE template switching, adding a universal primer site and UMIs. TCRdb ran MiXCR on the 5' RACE reads and lists one entry per CDR3 protein. This table holds hundreds of thousands of distinct CDR3 sequences, about 5.2% found once. This clonotype came up many times. Its antigen remains unidentified. The length of the CDR3 is 14 residues. The V segment lost 1 base and the J segment 9 bases; nucleotides outside the gene matches: 4. Germline CDR1 is LGHDT and CDR2 is YNNKEL (reference sequence). Whole-study findings and limits: Clonotypes found in both CD4 and CD8 compartments made up a small share.

The material was CD4+ T cells sorted from PBMCs, obtained on the day of the yellow fever booster vaccination. The receptor's source is a young man who received the YFV17D yellow fever vaccine. The chain recombines TRBV3-1 with TRBJ2-1; 9 bases are shared with TRBD2. DNA of the CDR3: TGTGCCAGCAGCCAAGCCGGACTAGCGCTTGAGCAGTTCTTC. Translation gives CASSQAGLALEQFF.